This T cell receptor (beta chain) was captured by sequencing in a study of blood T cell repertoires in COVID-19. Points on this clone: Because it lacks the conserved phenylalanine or tryptophan at the end, this CDR3 is likely a read error. Because the CDR3's place on the DNA is in doubt, the DNA is left out and the CDR3 is given as listed by TCRdb.

Authors' methods: Reference gene primer amplification gave nucleated cell count estimates. Sequencing was performed with immunoSEQ multiplex PCR; in TCRdb, only in-frame clones are kept and a portion is missing. V, J and clone size derive from that table, while D and trimming were established from the DNA sequence. This sample yields 250,000 or so clones, of which roughly nine tenths are seen a single time; about 2.7% belongs to the top ten. The specimen sequenced was PBMCs or T cells enriched from blood (not recorded which). The receptor's source is a woman under 30 who had recovered from COVID-19.

This CDR3 is CATSRRDRGPPSTI. The chain joins TRBV15 to TRBJ1-1; whether TRBD1, the table's D call, matches the DNA was not checked. The CDR3 is 14 residues long, counting both termini. Germline CDR1 reads LNHNV; CDR2 reads YYDKDF (reference sequence).